This T cell receptor (beta chain) was captured in a study of T cell repertoires in cytomegalovirus infection. This clonotype was detected ten times or more. The antigen is undetermined. TCRdb used MiXCR to reprocess the reads, holding one entry per CDR3 protein. The sample lists fewer than 700,000 distinct CDR3 sequences, approximately 24% seen once, with 6.5% to 10% in the top ten. General study results and limits: CMV-specific HLA-C-restricted TCR beta clonotypes dominated the ex vivo response.

V lost 4 bases to trimming and J lost 1 base, with 7 bases between them. CDR3 length: 14 residues. Germline V gene lookup returns CDR1 KGHDR and CDR2 SFDVKD. The specimen was CD8+ T cells from PBMCs. This clonotype was obtained from a human donor in good health (CMV status not recorded). Some clones in this sample may be carry-over from other donors' samples. V is TRBV24-1 and J is TRBJ1-5, with D possibly TRBD1 on 5 matching bases. The CDR3 is CATSERGSNQPQHF. The CDR3 DNA sequence: TGTGCCACCAGTGAACGGGGGAGCAATCAGCCCCAGCATTTT.